What follows are 3 T cell receptor beta chains derived from one specimen sequenced in a study of cytomegalovirus exposure and HLA in healthy donors. Profiling relied on immunoSEQ multiplex PCR, and the TCRdb table lists in-frame clones only, not all of them. The repertoire has about 200,000 clones, roughly 81% of them found once; the top ten carry around 1.3%. Sequencing was carried out using PBMCs. The receptors originated from a woman under 40 in good health and CMV-seronegative.

The CDR3 coding sequence is TGCGCCAGCAGCCCTCCTAGCGGGATAGGTGAGACCCAGTACTTC. This encodes CASSPPSGIGETQYF. This rearrangement joins TRBV4-1 to TRBJ2-5; 9 bases align to TRBD2. Germline loops: CDR1 MGHRA, CDR2 YSYEKL. Unmatched junction bases numbered 8, after V lost 4 bases and J lost 5 bases. The CDR3 length is 15 residues.

A remark on this clone: One junction end does not reproduce the germline sequence, and a read error may be involved. The chain employs TRBV13 and TRBJ2-5; the match to TRBD2 covers 10 bases. Germline V CDR1 and CDR2: PRHDT, FYEKMQ (reference sequence). The CDR3 length is 15 residues. The DNA for the CDR3 is TGTGCCAGCAGCTTAGGCGAATCGGGGAGCGGGAGGGAGGACTTC. It translates to CASSLGESGSGREDF.

This clone occurred a few times. This chain links TRBV27 with TRBJ2-7, with TRBD1 as a possible D gene (6 bases). Trimming removed 2 bases from V and 2 bases from J, with 10 bases in between. This CDR3 has 14 residues. Per the germline V gene, CDR1 is MNHEY and CDR2 is SMNVEV (reference sequence). The CDR3 sequence: CASSLTQGTYEQYF. CDR3 DNA: TGTGCCAGCAGTTTAACCCAGGGGACCTACGAGCAGTACTTC.